Shown below are 4 T cell receptor beta chains from a single sample sequenced in a study of CD8 T cells in Susac syndrome. The RNA, about 0.5 to 1 ug, was put through reverse transcription using random hexamers. One entry per CDR3 protein, called by TCRdb with MiXCR from the immunoSEQ multiplex PCR reads. The sample consists of around 100,000 distinct CDR3 sequences, 95% of them appearing once. Sequencing used CD8+ T cells from PBMCs. These receptors all stem from a human donor with Susac syndrome.

This chain connects TRBV18 to TRBJ1-2; tentatively, D is TRBD1 (5 bases). Germline CDR1 reads KGHSH; CDR2 reads LQKENI. The CDR3 totals 14 residues. The V end lost 2 bases, the J end lost 5 bases, and 12 bases lay between the germline ends. CDR3 DNA sequence: TGTGCCAGCTCACCAGCCGACAGAGTGTATGGCTACACCTTC. Translating gives CASSPADRVYGYTF.

The J gene is TRBJ1-2, the V gene TRBV29-1; TRBD1 matches 8 bases. The CDR3 has 15 residues. Germline CDR1 SQVTM, CDR2 ANQGSEA. After removal of 4 bases from V and 3 bases from J, the junction contained 10 bases not matched to a gene. The CDR3 DNA follows: TGCAGCGTTGGTGTCGGACAGGGCAGGGACTATGGCTACACCTTC. It codes for CSVGVGQGRDYGYTF.

The chain employs TRBV4-2 and TRBJ2-3; no clear D. Between the trimmed V and J ends, which lost 0 bases and 3 bases, there was a span of 7 bases. Germline values: CDR1 LGHNA, CDR2 YNFKEQ. The CDR3 covers 14 residues. The CDR3 here is CASSQDKQTDTQYF. The CDR3 nucleotides read TGTGCCAGCAGCCAAGATAAACAGACAGATACGCAGTATTTT.

The CDR3 coding sequence is TGTGCCAGCAGCCGGTTAGCGCCCTACGAGCAGTACTTC. Translation gives CASSRLAPYEQYF. The chain recombines TRBV14 with TRBJ2-7, with a weak D call TRBD2 (5 bases). Germline-derived CDR1 and CDR2 are SGHDN and FVKESK. Trimming pared 4 bases from V and 2 bases from J, leaving 9 bases between. This CDR3 spans 13 amino acids.